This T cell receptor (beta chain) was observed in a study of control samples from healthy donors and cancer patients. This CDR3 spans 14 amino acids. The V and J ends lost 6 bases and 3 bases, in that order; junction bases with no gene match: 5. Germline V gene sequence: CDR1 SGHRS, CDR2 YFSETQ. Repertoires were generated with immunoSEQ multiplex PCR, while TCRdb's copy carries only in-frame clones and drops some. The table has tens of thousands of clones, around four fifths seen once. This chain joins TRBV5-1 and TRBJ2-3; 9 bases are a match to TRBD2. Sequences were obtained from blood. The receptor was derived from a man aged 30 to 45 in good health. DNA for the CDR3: TGCGCCAGCAAAAGCGGGGGGACGACAGATACGCAGTATTTT. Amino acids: CASKSGGTTDTQYF.